One T cell receptor beta chain is described in this entry. The data belong to a study of blood T cell repertoires in COVID-19. At the level of the study: Nucleic acid was either cDNA or gDNA, and it came from T cells, B-cell-depleted T cells, or PBMCs.

Here immunoSEQ multiplex PCR was the method, and the copy in TCRdb shows in-frame clones only, minus some. The data show about 12,000 clones, 70% to 85% seen once. The CDR3 runs to 16 residues. V lost 1 base to trimming and J lost 7 bases, with 19 bases between them. Germline V CDR1 and CDR2: MGHRA, YSYEKL. The receptor comes from a human donor in a cohort sampled during active COVID-19. The chain uses TRBV4-1 and TRBJ1-1; D call uncertain. Sequencing input: peripheral blood. The CDR3 reads CASSQGKARGFGEAFF. CDR3 in DNA: TGCGCCAGCAGCCAAGGTAAAGCCAGAGGTTTTGGTGAAGCTTTCTTT.